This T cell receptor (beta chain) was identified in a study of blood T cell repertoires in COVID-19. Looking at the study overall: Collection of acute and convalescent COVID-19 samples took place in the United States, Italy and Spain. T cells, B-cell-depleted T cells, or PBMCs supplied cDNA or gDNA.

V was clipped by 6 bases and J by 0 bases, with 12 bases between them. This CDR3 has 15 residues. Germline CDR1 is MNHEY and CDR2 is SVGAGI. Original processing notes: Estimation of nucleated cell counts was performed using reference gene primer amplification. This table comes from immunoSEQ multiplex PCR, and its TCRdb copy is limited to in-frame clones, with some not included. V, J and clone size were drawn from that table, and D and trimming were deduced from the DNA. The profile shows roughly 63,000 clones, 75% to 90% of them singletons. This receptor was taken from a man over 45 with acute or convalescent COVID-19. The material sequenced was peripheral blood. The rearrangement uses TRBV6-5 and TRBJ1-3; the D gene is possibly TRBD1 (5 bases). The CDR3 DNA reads TGTGCCAGCAGAAAGGGGTTCGGCTCTGGAAACACCATATATTTT. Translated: CASRKGFGSGNTIYF.